The next 4 T cell receptor beta chains were all read from a single sample in a study of glioma-infiltrating T cells. Amplification of TCR alpha and beta CDR3 regions from RNA used iRepertoire nested multiplex PCR. TCRdb re-called the multiplex PCR reads with MiXCR, one entry per CDR3 protein. The sample consists of over 100,000 distinct CDR3 sequences, 20% to 25% of them appearing once. The material sequenced was glioma tissue, nonneoplastic brain tissue, or PBMCs (not recorded which). The receptors here all came from a human donor with low-grade glioma or glioblastoma, undergoing nonglioma brain surgery, or in good health (not recorded which).

Regarding this clonotype: A clone one base away is much larger, so this may be a read error. No conserved phenylalanine or tryptophan is present at the end of the CDR3, so a read error is the likely explanation. V is TRBV4-1 and J is TRBJ2-5; D is unresolved. The CDR3 is 14 amino acids. Deletions cut 0 bases from V and 4 bases from J, with 9 bases between. Germline loops: CDR1 MGHRA, CDR2 YSYEKL. The CDR3 DNA reads as TGCGCCAGCAGCCAAGAAAGATTAGGAGAGACCCAGTACTTA. Its translation: CASSQERLGETQYL.

With respect to this clonotype: Just one base apart from a much larger clone, this may be a read error. The V gene is TRBV7-2, the J gene TRBJ2-1, with 10 bases aligning to TRBD1. CDR1 and CDR2 from the germline V gene are SGHTA and FQGNSA. The CDR3 runs to 14 residues. The CDR3 region has the DNA TGTGCCAGCAGCCACTCGACAGGGGGCAATGAGCGGTTCTTC. It specifies CASSHSTGGNERFF.

With respect to this clonotype: The germline gene is not matched at one end of the junction; a read error may be the cause. The chain employs TRBV27 and TRBJ2-7; 8 nucleotides match TRBD1. The CDR3 length is 14 residues. From germline, CDR1 is MNHEY and CDR2 SMNVEV (reference sequence). In nucleotides, the CDR3 is TGTGCCAGCAGTCATAGACAGGGGTTGAACGAGAAGTACTTC. Translated: CASSHRQGLNEKYF.

The rearrangement links TRBV4-2 to TRBJ2-2, with D possibly being TRBD2 (5 bases). This CDR3 is built from 15 residues. Germline V gene lookup returns CDR1 LGHNA and CDR2 YNFKEQ. V lost 8 bases and J lost 6, with 19 bases in between. The CDR3 loop reads CASSLTGGWAGELFF. The CDR3 DNA is TGTGCCAGCTCCCTGACGGGCGGGTGGGCCGGGGAGCTGTTTTTT.